Reported below is one TCR beta chain. In all sorted populations, purity surpassed 95%. V lost 5 bases to trimming and J lost 4 bases; unmatched junction nucleotides: 6. The germline V gene has CDR1 LGHNT and CDR2 FRNRAP. The CDR3 runs 14 residues. Of the isolated RNA, all was reverse transcribed, and so the sequenced material was expressed TCRB transcripts. Data came from immunoSEQ multiplex PCR; TCRdb stores just in-frame clones and leaves some out. Of under 550,000 clones listed, roughly 10% were seen once; the top ten hold less than 0.06%. This sample is part of a study of beta chain features in type 1 diabetes. At the level of the study: Patient and healthy donor groups were alike in age, gender and cell yields. The samples had approximately 100,000,000 sorted cells examined in all.

The rearrangement uses TRBV12-5 and TRBJ2-3; 7 bases map to TRBD1. What was sequenced was naive CD4+ T cells from blood. This TCR was recovered from a young woman in good health. In DNA, the CDR3 is TGTGCTAGTGGTGCTGGACAGGAGCCAGATACGCAGTATTTT. Protein product: CASGAGQEPDTQYF. The whole variable domain, filled in from reference TRBV12-5 and TRBJ2-3, reads DARVTQTPRHKVTEMGQEVTMRCQPILGHNTVFWYRQTMMQGLELLAYFRNRAPLDDSGMPKDRFSAEMPDATLATLKIQPSEPRDSAVYFCASGAGQEPDTQYFGPGTRLTVL.